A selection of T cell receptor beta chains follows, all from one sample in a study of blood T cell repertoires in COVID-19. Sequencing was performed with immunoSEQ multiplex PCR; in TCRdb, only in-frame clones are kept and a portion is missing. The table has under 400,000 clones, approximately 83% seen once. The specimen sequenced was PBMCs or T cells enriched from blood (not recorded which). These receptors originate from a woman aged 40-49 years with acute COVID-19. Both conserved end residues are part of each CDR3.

CASTLGETQYF | TRBJ2-5 | TRBV11-2 | 11
CASSIYPQPQHF | TRBJ1-5 | TRBV19 | 12
CSAGDRVGDGAGYTF | TRBJ1-2 | TRBV29-1 | 15
CASSLVSTTASGANVLTF | TRBJ2-6 | TRBV7-2 | 18
CASSVGADRATDTQYF | TRBJ2-3 | TRBV9 | 16
CASSITKREGVHEQYF | TRBJ2-7 | TRBV19 | 16
CASSLARGTSGLINEQFF | TRBJ2-1 | TRBV5-4 | 18
CASSLGRNNEQFF | TRBJ2-1 | TRBV7-2 | 13
CASQPGQGPTQYF | TRBJ2-3 | TRBV6-5 | 13
CASGLDTGGRYGYTF | TRBJ1-2 | TRBV12-5 | 15
CASSQEGLRVGNGNIQYF | TRBJ2-4 | TRBV4-2 | 18
CASSPDRLVDEKLFF | TRBJ1-4 | TRBV18 | 15
CASSPQGPSNTGELFF | TRBJ2-2 | TRBV7-3 | 16
CASSQALAGAAYNEQFF | TRBJ2-1 | TRBV14 | 17
CASSLAGGPYYNEQFF | TRBJ2-1 | TRBV11-3 | 16
CASSPRLAGLYEQYF | TRBJ2-7 | TRBV5-8 | 15
CASRPRGNGETQYF | TRBJ2-5 | TRBV28 | 14
CASSQGDTISYEQYF | TRBJ2-7 | TRBV9 | 15
CASSRNLGRAAYNSPLHF | TRBJ1-6 | TRBV4-1 | 18
CASSPAGSRMNTEAFF | TRBJ1-1 | TRBV18 | 16
CASSPADRAGTGELFF | TRBJ2-2 | TRBV18 | 16
CASSLNDGVQFF | TRBJ2-1 | TRBV11-3 | 12